One and the same sample provided the 27 T cell receptor beta chains below, sequenced in a study of blood T cell repertoires in COVID-19. Clones were read by immunoSEQ multiplex PCR, and TCRdb kept only the in-frame ones, dropping some. In the table there are about 370,000 clones, 90% of which are singletons. The sequenced sample consisted of peripheral blood. These receptors were taken from a man aged 18 to 35 with active or convalescent COVID-19.

This sequence joins TRBV7-2 and TRBJ1-5; weak D call: TRBD1 (5 bases). This CDR3 has 16 residues. Germline lookup yields CDR1 SGHTA and CDR2 FQGNSA. Trimming pared 5 bases from V and 4 bases from J, leaving 18 bases between. The DNA for the CDR3 is TGTGCCAGCAGCCCCCGTGGGTCAGGGCTAAATCAGCCCCAGCATTTT. Residues: CASSPRGSGLNQPQHF.

The V call is TRBV7-2, the J call TRBJ2-5; 7 nucleotides agree with TRBD2. Trimming took 10 bases from V and 5 from J; bases not matched to a gene: 13. In germline, CDR1 is SGHTA, CDR2 FQGNSA. This CDR3 is built from 14 residues. The CDR3 here is CATSRAGVRETQYF. The DNA for the CDR3 is TGTGCCACTTCAAGGGCGGGGGTCAGGGAGACCCAGTACTTC. The full variable domain, rest sourced from reference TRBV7-2 and TRBJ2-5, is GAGVSQSPSNKVTEKGKDVELRCDPISGHTALYWYRQSLGQGLEFLIYFQGNSAPDKSGLPSDRFSAERTGGSVSTLTIQRTQQEDSAVYLCATSRAGVRETQYFGPGTRLLVL.

A single count supports this clone. The genes are TRBV2 and TRBJ1-4, with D maybe TRBD1 (5 bases). V dropped 0 bases and J dropped 8 bases, with 13 bases sitting between them. The CDR3 sequence is 15 residues long. Germline lookup yields CDR1 SNHLY and CDR2 FYNNEI. Here the CDR3 reads CASSEAGRAGEKLFF. In nucleotides, the CDR3 is TGTGCCAGCAGTGAAGCGGGCAGGGCCGGCGAAAAACTGTTTTTT.

V and J are TRBV7-6 and TRBJ1-2; TRBD1 matches at 7 bases. The CDR3 sequence is 15 residues long. Germline-derived CDR1 and CDR2 are SGHVS and FNYEAQ. The V and J ends lost 5 bases and 5 bases, in that order; junction bases with no gene match: 11. CDR3 sequence (DNA): TGTGCCAGCAGCCCATACCGGGACAGCGAGTATGGCTACACCTTC. It encodes CASSPYRDSEYGYTF.

The rearrangement uses TRBV4-3 and TRBJ1-1; weak D call: TRBD1 (5 bases). There are 15 residues in the CDR3. Deletions cut 4 bases from V and 0 bases from J, with 12 bases between. The germline V gene encodes CDR1 LGHNA and CDR2 YSLEER. The CDR3: CASSRTTELNTEAFF. DNA of the CDR3: TGCGCCAGCAGCCGAACGACAGAATTGAACACTGAAGCTTTCTTT.

The chain uses TRBV5-1 and TRBJ2-1; D remains ambiguous. V lost 3 bases and J lost 5, with 18 bases in between. CDR1 and CDR2 from the germline V gene are SGHRS and YFSETQ. The CDR3 is 16 amino acids. The CDR3, as DNA: TGCGCCAGCAGCTACGGATCAACCTCCGGAGACAATGAGCAGTTCTTC. Translated, it gives CASSYGSTSGDNEQFF.

The chain links TRBV5-1 to TRBJ1-2, with D possibly matching TRBD1 (6 bases). CDR1 and CDR2 from the germline V gene are SGHRS and YFSETQ. The CDR3 covers 15 residues. V shed 0 bases and J shed 4 bases, with 13 bases lying between them. CDR3 nucleotides: TGCGCCAGCAGCTTGGGACTGACAGGCGCCTATGGCTACACCTTC. Protein sequence: CASSLGLTGAYGYTF.

The chain combines TRBV4-2 with TRBJ1-4; tentatively, D is TRBD1 (5 bases). CDR1 is LGHNA, CDR2 YNFKEQ, per germline. This CDR3 region has 16 residues. The V gene lost 5 bases and the J gene lost 5 bases, with 18 bases spanning the gap. Here the CDR3 reads CASSKRKTELNEKLFF. CDR3 bases: TGTGCCAGCAGCAAACGAAAGACAGAACTGAATGAAAAACTGTTTTTT.

The CDR3: CASYSGETDTQYF. Written as DNA, the CDR3 is TGTGCCAGCTACAGCGGGGAAACAGATACGCAGTATTTT. This chain uses TRBV2 with TRBJ2-3; TRBD2 aligns across 7 bases. Germline V gives CDR1 SNHLY, CDR2 FYNNEI. The CDR3 covers 13 residues. V lost 8 bases and J lost 3; bases outside the gene matches: 5.

The J gene is TRBJ2-2, the V gene TRBV4-3; D is possibly TRBD2 (5 bases). The V end lost 3 bases, the J end lost 5 bases, and 10 bases lay between the germline ends. Germline loops: CDR1 LGHNA, CDR2 YSLEER. The CDR3 spans 14 residues. DNA for the CDR3: TGCGCCAGCAGCCAGGGGAGTAGGACCGGGGAGCTGTTTTTT. As protein: CASSQGSRTGELFF.

The V gene is TRBV9, the J gene TRBJ2-1, with TRBD2 matching 8 bases. Losses at the gene ends were 4 bases for V and 3 bases for J; bases not matched to a gene: 6. Looked up from germline, CDR1 is SGDLS and CDR2 is YYNGEE. This CDR3 is built from 15 residues. CDR3 coding DNA: TGTGCCAGCAGCATGGGACTAGGCCACTACAATGAGCAGTTCTTC. Translated, it gives CASSMGLGHYNEQFF.

The chain couples TRBV11-2 to TRBJ1-6; D is uncertain. The germline gives CDR1 SGHAT, CDR2 FQNNGV. The CDR3 runs to 14 residues. Trimming shortened V by 2 bases and J by 13 bases, and 15 bases separated the two germline ends. The CDR3: CASSLSGSREPLHF. DNA for the CDR3: TGTGCCAGCAGCTTAAGTGGCTCTAGGGAGCCCCTCCACTTT.

The genes are TRBV9 and TRBJ1-4, with TRBD1 matching 7 bases. CDR1 is SGDLS, CDR2 YYNGEE, per germline. The CDR3 consists of 15 residues. V dropped 2 bases and J dropped 6; count of bases not matched to a gene: 7. The CDR3 here is CASSVGTVEDEKLFF. DNA for the CDR3: TGTGCCAGCAGCGTGGGGACAGTTGAGGATGAAAAACTGTTTTTT.

The rearrangement uses TRBV19 and TRBJ2-7; 7 bases are shared with TRBD1. V shed 5 bases, J shed 5 bases, and the junction held 9 bases outside the gene matches. The CDR3 runs to 14 residues. The germline CDR1 and CDR2 sequences are LNHDA and SQIVND (reference sequence). CDR3 coding DNA: TGTGCCAGTAGTCAGGAACAGGGGTTCCACGAGCAGTACTTC. Its protein is CASSQEQGFHEQYF.

This rearrangement joins TRBV19 to TRBJ2-1; D remains ambiguous. Germline CDR1 is LNHDA and CDR2 is SQIVND (reference sequence). The CDR3 extends over 12 amino acids. Trimming removed 3 bases from V and 6 bases from J, with 6 bases in between. CDR3 loop: CASSINSNEQFF. CDR3 sequence (DNA): TGTGCCAGTAGTATCAACAGCAATGAGCAGTTCTTC.

The rearrangement joins TRBV7-2 to TRBJ2-7; 8 nucleotides line up with TRBD2. Germline assignment: CDR1 SGHTA and CDR2 FQGNSA. Trimming at V came to 5 bases and at J to 2 bases, leaving 8 bases not matched to a gene. This CDR3 has 15 amino acids. The CDR3 coding sequence is TGTGCCAGCAGCCCCCGACTAGCGACACCCTACGAGCAGTACTTC. Translated: CASSPRLATPYEQYF. The full variable domain, its missing parts supplied by reference TRBV7-2 and TRBJ2-7, is GAGVSQSPSNKVTEKGKDVELRCDPISGHTALYWYRQSLGQGLEFLIYFQGNSAPDKSGLPSDRFSAERTGGSVSTLTIQRTQQEDSAVYLCASSPRLATPYEQYFGPGTRLTVT.

The table lists this clone with a few counts. This chain uses TRBV28 with TRBJ2-7; unclear D gene. CDR1 MDHEN and CDR2 SYDVKM come from the germline V gene. Trimming took off 3 bases at V and 2 bases at J, with 11 bases between the two ends. The CDR3 runs to 14 residues. The CDR3 nucleotides read TGTGCCAGCAGTTTCCCCAGGCCAGCCTACGAGCAGTACTTC. Amino acid sequence: CASSFPRPAYEQYF.

About this clone: Other DNA sequences in the same sample also yield this CDR3. V is TRBV5-1 and J is TRBJ2-5, with 7 nucleotides matching TRBD2. Germline V CDR1 and CDR2: SGHRS, YFSETQ. There are 14 residues in the CDR3. V shed 0 bases and J 1 base; nucleotides not matched to a gene: 0. The CDR3 region has the DNA TGCGCCAGCAGCTTGGGCGGGGGCCAAGAGACCCAGTACTTC. Amino acids: CASSLGGGQETQYF.

V gene TRBV27 combines with J gene TRBJ2-7; D unclear. The CDR3 has 13 amino acids. Germline V gives CDR1 MNHEY, CDR2 SMNVEV (reference sequence). V was clipped by 0 bases and J by 4 bases, with 7 bases between them. CDR3: CASSLSLRYEQYF. The CDR3 DNA is TGTGCCAGCAGTTTATCTCTTCGGTACGAGCAGTACTTC.

This clone was seen a few times. The chain is built from TRBV15 and TRBJ2-7; 10 bases map to TRBD1. This CDR3 comprises 14 residues. Germline V gene lookup returns CDR1 LNHNV and CDR2 YYDKDF (reference sequence). The V gene end was trimmed by 7 bases and the J gene end by 4 bases; junction bases not matched to a gene: 7. The CDR3 coding sequence is TGTGCCACCACCCGGGACAGGGGCCCTTACGAGCAGTACTTC. Its translation: CATTRDRGPYEQYF.

The chain combines TRBV2 with TRBJ1-3; D gene ambiguous. V was clipped by 4 bases and J by 3 bases, with 7 bases between them. The germline V gene has CDR1 SNHLY and CDR2 FYNNEI. This CDR3 is built from 13 residues. The CDR3 nucleotides are TGTGCCAGCAGTGCGGACTATGGAAACACCATATATTTT. It yields the protein CASSADYGNTIYF. The full variable domain, with the rest looked up from reference TRBV2 and TRBJ1-3, is EPEVTQTPSHQVTQMGQEVILRCVPISNHLYFYWYRQILGQKVEFLVSFYNNEISEKSEIFDDQFSVERPDGSNFTLKIRSTKLEDSAMYFCASSADYGNTIYFGEGSWLTVV.

This rearrangement joins TRBV19 to TRBJ2-7; D remains ambiguous. CDR3 length: 13 amino acids. Trimming stripped 5 bases from V and 1 base from J, with 9 bases between. The germline V gene has CDR1 LNHDA and CDR2 SQIVND (reference sequence). The DNA of the CDR3 is TGTGCCAGTAGTCTGACAATTTCCTACGAGCAGTACTTC. Translated: CASSLTISYEQYF.

V is TRBV2 and J is TRBJ2-1, with a possible D match to TRBD2 (6 bases). V lost 7 bases and J lost 0, with 16 bases in between. This CDR3 is 16 amino acids long. Germline V gives CDR1 SNHLY, CDR2 FYNNEI. CDR3 nucleotides: TGTGCCAGCACCGAAAGTAGCGGTAGCTCCTACAATGAGCAGTTCTTC. Its protein product is CASTESSGSSYNEQFF. The variable domain in full, completed from reference TRBV2 and TRBJ2-1, reads EPEVTQTPSHQVTQMGQEVILRCVPISNHLYFYWYRQILGQKVEFLVSFYNNEISEKSEIFDDQFSVERPDGSNFTLKIRSTKLEDSAMYFCASTESSGSSYNEQFFGPGTRLTVL.

The CDR3 reads CAWSVGQVREQYF. The DNA for the CDR3 is TGTGCCTGGAGTGTAGGACAGGTCCGCGAGCAGTACTTC. The rearrangement links TRBV30 to TRBJ2-7, with 7 bases fitting TRBD1. CDR1 is GTSNPN, CDR2 SVGIG, per germline (reference sequence). The CDR3 totals 13 residues. V dropped 0 bases and J dropped 6; count of bases not matched to a gene: 5.

V gene TRBV6-6 combines with J gene TRBJ1-3, with D uncertain. The CDR3 sequence is 14 residues long. Germline lookup yields CDR1 MNHNY and CDR2 SVGAGI (reference sequence). Trimming cost V 6 bases and J 0 bases, with 9 bases left between them. The CDR3 DNA reads as TGTGCCAGCAGCCCTGTCCTCTCTGGAAACACCATATATTTT. It is translated as CASSPVLSGNTIYF.

This clone has just one count. V usage is TRBV28 and J usage is TRBJ1-4, with no clear D. V was shortened by 6 bases and J by 6 bases, with 14 bases between the two germline ends. The CDR3 is 14 amino acids. The germline CDR1 and CDR2 sequences are MDHEN and SYDVKM. This chain's CDR3 is CASRIREEDEKLFF. DNA for the CDR3: TGTGCCAGCAGGATAAGGGAGGAGGATGAAAAACTGTTTTTT.

The rearrangement joins TRBV27 to TRBJ2-1; 10 bases are a match to TRBD2. V lost 5 bases and J lost 9; bases outside the gene matches: 7. Germline CDR1 reads MNHEY; CDR2 reads SMNVEV (reference sequence). This CDR3 has 14 amino acids. As DNA, the CDR3 is TGTGCCAGCAGTGCTAGCGGGGGAGGGTTTGAGCAGTTCTTC. This codes for CASSASGGGFEQFF.